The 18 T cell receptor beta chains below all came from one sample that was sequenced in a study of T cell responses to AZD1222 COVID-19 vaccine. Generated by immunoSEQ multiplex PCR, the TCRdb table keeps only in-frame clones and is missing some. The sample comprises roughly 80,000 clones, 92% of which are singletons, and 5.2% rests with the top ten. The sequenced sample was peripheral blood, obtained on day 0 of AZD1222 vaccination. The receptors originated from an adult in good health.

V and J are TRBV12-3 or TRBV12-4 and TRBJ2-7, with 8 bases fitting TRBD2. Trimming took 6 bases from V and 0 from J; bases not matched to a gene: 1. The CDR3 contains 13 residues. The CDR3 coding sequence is TGTGCCAGCAGGAGCGGGAGCTCCTACGAGCAGTACTTC. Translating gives CASRSGSSYEQYF.

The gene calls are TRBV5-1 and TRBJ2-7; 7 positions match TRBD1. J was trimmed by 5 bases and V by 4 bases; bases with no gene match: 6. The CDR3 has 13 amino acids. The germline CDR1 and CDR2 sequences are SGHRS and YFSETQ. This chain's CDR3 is CASSPDRVDEQYF. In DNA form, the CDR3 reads TGCGCCAGCAGCCCCGACAGGGTTGACGAGCAGTACTTC.

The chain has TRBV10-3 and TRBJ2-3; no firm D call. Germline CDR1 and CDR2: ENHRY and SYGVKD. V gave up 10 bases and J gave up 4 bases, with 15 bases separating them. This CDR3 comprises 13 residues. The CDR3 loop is CASPGLTADTQYF. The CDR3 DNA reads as TGTGCCAGTCCGGGTCTCACGGCAGATACGCAGTATTTT.

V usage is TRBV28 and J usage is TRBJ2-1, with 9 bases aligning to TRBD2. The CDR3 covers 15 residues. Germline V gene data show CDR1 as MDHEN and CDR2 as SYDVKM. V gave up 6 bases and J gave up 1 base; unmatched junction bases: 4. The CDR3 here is CASSISGSSYNEQFF. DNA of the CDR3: TGTGCCAGCAGCATTAGCGGGAGTTCCTACAATGAGCAGTTCTTC.

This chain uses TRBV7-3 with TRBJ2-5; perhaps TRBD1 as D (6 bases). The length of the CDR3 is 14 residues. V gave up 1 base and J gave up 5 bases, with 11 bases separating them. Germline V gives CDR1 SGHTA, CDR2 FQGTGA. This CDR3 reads CASSLNTGHETQYF. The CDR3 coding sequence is TGTGCCAGCAGCTTAAATACAGGGCACGAGACCCAGTACTTC. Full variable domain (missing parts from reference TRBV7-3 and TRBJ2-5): GAGVSQTPSNKVTEKGKYVELRCDPISGHTALYWYRQSLGQGPEFLIYFQGTGAADDSGLPNDRFFAVRPEGSVSTLKIQRTERGDSAVYLCASSLNTGHETQYFGPGTRLLVL.

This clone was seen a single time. CDR3 in amino acids: CASSFGTGGNYGYTF. The CDR3 nucleotides read TGTGCCAGCAGTTTCGGGACAGGGGGGAACTATGGCTACACCTTC. V gene TRBV6-5 combines with J gene TRBJ1-2, with TRBD1 matching over 11 bases. The germline V gene encodes CDR1 MNHEY and CDR2 SVGAGI. The CDR3 is made up of 15 amino acids. V dropped 4 bases and J dropped 2; count of bases not matched to a gene: 3.

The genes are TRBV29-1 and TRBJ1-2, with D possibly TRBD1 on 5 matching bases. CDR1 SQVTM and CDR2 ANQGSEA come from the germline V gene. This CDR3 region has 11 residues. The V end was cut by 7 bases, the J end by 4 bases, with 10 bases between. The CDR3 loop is CSDLTAYGYTF. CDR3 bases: TGCAGCGATCTGACAGCCTATGGCTACACCTTC.

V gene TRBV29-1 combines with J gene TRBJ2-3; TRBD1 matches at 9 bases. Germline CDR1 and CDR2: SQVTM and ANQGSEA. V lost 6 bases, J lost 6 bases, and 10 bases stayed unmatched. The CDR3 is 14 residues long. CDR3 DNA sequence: TGCAGCGTCGTAGGGACAGGGACATGGGATACGCAGTATTTT. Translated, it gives CSVVGTGTWDTQYF.

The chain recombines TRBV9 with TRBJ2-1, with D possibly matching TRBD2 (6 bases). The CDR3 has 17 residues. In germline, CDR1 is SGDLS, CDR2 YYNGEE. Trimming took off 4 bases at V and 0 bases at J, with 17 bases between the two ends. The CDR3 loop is CASSSRGSGSSYNEQFF. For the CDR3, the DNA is TGTGCCAGCAGCTCTAGAGGATCCGGGAGCTCCTACAATGAGCAGTTCTTC.

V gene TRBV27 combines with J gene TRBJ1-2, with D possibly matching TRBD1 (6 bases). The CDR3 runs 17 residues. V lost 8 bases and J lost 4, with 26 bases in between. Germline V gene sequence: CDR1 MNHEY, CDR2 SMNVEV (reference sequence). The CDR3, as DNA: TGTGCCAGCGGCCCCTTGGGGGGGCCCGGGCTTGGCTATGGCTACACCTTC. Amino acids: CASGPLGGPGLGYGYTF.

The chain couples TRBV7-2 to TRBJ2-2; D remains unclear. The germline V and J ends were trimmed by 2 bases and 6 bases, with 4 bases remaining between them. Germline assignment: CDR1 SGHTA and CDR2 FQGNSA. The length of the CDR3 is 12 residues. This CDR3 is CASSLPSGELFF. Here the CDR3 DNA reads TGTGCCAGCAGCTTACCATCCGGGGAGCTGTTTTTT.

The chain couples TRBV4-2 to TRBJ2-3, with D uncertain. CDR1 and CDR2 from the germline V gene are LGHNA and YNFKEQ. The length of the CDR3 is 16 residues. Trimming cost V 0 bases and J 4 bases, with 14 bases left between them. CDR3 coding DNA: TGTGCCAGCAGCCAAGATAGTACCAGCAGGTCAGATACGCAGTATTTT. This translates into CASSQDSTSRSDTQYF.

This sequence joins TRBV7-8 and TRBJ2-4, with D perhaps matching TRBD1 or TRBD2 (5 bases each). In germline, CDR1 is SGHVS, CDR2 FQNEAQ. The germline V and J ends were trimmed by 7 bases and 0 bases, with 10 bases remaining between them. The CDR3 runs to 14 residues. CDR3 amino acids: CASMPGRAKNIQYF. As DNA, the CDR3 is TGTGCCAGCATGCCGGGGCGAGCCAAAAACATTCAGTACTTC.

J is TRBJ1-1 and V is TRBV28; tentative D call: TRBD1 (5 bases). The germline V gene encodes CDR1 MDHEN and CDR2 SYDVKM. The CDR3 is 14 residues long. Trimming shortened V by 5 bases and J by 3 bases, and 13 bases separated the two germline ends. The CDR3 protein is CASSPPGGDTEAFF. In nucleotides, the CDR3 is TGTGCCAGCAGTCCCCCCGGGGGGGACACTGAAGCTTTCTTT.

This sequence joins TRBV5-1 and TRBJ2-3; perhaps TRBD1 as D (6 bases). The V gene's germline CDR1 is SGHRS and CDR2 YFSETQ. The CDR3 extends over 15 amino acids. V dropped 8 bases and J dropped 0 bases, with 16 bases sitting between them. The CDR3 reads CASKEQGRSTDTQYF. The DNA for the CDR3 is TGCGCCAGTAAGGAACAGGGTCGTAGCACAGATACGCAGTATTTT.

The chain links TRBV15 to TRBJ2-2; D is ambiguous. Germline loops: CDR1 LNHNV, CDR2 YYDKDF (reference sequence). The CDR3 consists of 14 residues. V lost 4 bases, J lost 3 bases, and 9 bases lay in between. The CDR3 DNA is TGTGCCACCAGCAAACCAGGTTACACCGGGGAGCTGTTTTTT. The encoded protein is CATSKPGYTGELFF.

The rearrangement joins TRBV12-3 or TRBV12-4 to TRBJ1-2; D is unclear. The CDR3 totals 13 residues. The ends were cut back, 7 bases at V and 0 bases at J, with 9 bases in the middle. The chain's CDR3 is CASMLAANYGYTF. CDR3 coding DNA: TGTGCCAGCATGTTGGCGGCTAACTATGGCTACACCTTC.

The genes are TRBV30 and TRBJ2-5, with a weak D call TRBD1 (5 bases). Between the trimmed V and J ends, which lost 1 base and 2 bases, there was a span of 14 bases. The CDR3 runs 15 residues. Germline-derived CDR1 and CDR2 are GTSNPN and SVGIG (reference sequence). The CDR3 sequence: CAWSGKDTQQETQYF. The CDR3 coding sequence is TGTGCCTGGAGTGGAAAGGACACCCAACAAGAGACCCAGTACTTC.